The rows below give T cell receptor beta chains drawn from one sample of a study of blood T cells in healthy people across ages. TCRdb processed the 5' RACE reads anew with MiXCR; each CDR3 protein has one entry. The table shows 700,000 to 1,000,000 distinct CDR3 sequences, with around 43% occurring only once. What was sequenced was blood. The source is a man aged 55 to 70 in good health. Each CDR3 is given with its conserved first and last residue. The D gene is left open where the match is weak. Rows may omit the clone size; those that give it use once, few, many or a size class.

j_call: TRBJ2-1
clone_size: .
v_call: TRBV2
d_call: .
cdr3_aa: CASRRGFISYNEQFF
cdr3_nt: TGTGCCAGCAGAAGAGGGTTTATTTCCTACAATGAGCAGTTCTTC

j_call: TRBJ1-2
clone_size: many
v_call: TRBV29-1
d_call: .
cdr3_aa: CSVGQGPNYGYTF
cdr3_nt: TGCAGCGTGGGCCAGGGTCCTAACTATGGCTACACCTTC

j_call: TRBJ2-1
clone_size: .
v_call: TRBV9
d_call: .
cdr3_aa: CASSVLGADNEQFF
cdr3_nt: TGTGCCAGCAGCGTTCTGGGGGCGGACAATGAGCAGTTCTTC

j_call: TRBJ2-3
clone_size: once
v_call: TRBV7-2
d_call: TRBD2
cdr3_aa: CASSFSGGASVRTDTQYF
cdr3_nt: TGTGCCAGCAGCTTTAGCGGGGGGGCGAGTGTGCGCACAGATACGCAGTATTTT

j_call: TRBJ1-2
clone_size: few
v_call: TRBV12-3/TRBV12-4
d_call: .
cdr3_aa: CASSLTGRDYGYTF
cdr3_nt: TGTGCCAGCAGTTTAACCGGCCGGGACTATGGCTACACCTTC

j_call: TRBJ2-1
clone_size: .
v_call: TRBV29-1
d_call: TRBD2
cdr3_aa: CSVAGTSGDNEQFF
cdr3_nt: TGCAGCGTCGCCGGGACTAGCGGGGACAATGAGCAGTTCTTC

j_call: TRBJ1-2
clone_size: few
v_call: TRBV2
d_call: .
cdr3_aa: CASFLSASGYTF
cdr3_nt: TGTGCCAGCTTCCTGTCCGCTTCTGGCTACACCTTC

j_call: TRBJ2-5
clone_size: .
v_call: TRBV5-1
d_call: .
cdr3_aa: CASSRGPRPPQETQYF
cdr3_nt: TGCGCCAGCAGTCGGGGGCCTCGACCCCCACAAGAGACCCAGTACTTC

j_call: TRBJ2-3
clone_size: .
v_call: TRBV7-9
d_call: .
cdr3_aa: CASSFGGPQDTQYF
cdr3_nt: TGTGCCAGCAGCTTTGGGGGGCCCCAAGATACGCAGTATTTT

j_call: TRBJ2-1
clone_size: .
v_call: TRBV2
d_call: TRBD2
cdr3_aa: CASSRKTSGPYNEQFF
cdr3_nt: TGTGCCAGCAGCCGGAAGACTAGCGGTCCCTACAATGAGCAGTTCTTC

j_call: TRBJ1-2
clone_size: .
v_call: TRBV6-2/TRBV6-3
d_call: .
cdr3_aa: CASSYSSTNYGYTF
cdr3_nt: TGTGCCAGCAGTTACTCAAGTACTAACTATGGCTACACCTTC

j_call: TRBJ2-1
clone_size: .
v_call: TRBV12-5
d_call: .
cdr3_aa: CASGFDEQFF
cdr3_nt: TGTGCTAGTGGTTTCGATGAGCAGTTCTTC

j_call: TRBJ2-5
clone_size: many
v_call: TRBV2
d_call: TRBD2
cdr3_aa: CASRDQTSGQKETQYF
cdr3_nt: TGTGCCAGCAGGGACCAGACTAGCGGGCAAAAAGAGACCCAGTACTTC

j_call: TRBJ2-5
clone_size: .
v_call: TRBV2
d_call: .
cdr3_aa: CASLNRETQYF
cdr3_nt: TGTGCCAGCCTTAATAGGGAGACCCAGTACTTC

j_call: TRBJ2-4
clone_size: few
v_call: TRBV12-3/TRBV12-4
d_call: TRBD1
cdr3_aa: CASSPIQGAKNIQYF
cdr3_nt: TGTGCCAGCAGTCCCATACAGGGGGCCAAAAACATTCAGTACTTC

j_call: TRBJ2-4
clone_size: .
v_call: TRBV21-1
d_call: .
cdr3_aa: CASSKDWAEGPGIVAKNIQYF
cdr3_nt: TGTGCCAGCAGCAAAGACTGGGCCGAAGGGCCGGGGATCGTAGCCAAAAACATTCAGTACTTC

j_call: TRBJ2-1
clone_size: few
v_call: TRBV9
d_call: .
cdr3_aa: CASSAGTSLSSNNEQFF
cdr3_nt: TGTGCCAGCAGCGCAGGGACTTCATTATCCTCTAACAATGAGCAGTTCTTC

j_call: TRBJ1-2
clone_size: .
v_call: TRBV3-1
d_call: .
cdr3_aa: CASMAGNYGYTF
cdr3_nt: TGTGCCTCTATGGCGGGCAACTATGGCTACACCTTC

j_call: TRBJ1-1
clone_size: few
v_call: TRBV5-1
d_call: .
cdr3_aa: CASSLNAGSGVNTEAFF
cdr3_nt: TGCGCCAGCTCCTTAAACGCGGGGAGTGGGGTGAACACTGAAGCTTTCTTT

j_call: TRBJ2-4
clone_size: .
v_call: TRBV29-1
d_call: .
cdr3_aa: CSVERGTKNTLYF
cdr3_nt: TGCAGCGTTGAAAGAGGAACCAAAAACACTCTGTACTTC

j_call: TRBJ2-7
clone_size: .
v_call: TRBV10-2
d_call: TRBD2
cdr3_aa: CATKSGKLVEQYF
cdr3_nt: TGCGCCACCAAAAGCGGGAAGTTGGTCGAGCAGTACTTC